Listed below are T cell receptor beta chains from one sample, sequenced in a study of shared clonotypes between healthy human individuals. Assay: immunoSEQ multiplex PCR; the TCRdb copy retains only in-frame clones and omits some. The sample contains about 2.1 million clones, roughly 95% of which appear only once. The material sequenced was naive CD8+ T cells from PBMCs. These receptors were collected from a man between 18 and 35 years old in good health. Some clones in this sample may be carry-over from other donors' samples. CDR3s include the opening cysteine and the closing phenylalanine or tryptophan. The order of the fields is clone size, D gene, CDR3 length, J gene, V gene, CDR3 protein, CDR3 DNA. D genes are given only for firm matches. Expanded clones are given a class, and other clones once, few, many or no size at all.

>.|TRBD2|13|TRBJ2-7|TRBV10-2
CASSTRDYYEQYF
TGCGCCAGCAGTACTCGGGACTACTACGAGCAGTACTTC
>.|.|15|TRBJ2-7|TRBV5-6
CASSLTRGTPYEQYF
TGTGCCAGCAGCTTGACCAGGGGGACTCCCTACGAGCAGTACTTC
>few|TRBD1|14|TRBJ1-2|TRBV7-9
CASSLAGTGIGYTF
TGTGCCAGCAGCTTAGCGGGGACAGGGATCGGCTACACCTTC
>.|.|14|TRBJ1-1|TRBV6-1
CASSDHSLNTEAFF
TGTGCCAGCAGTGATCACAGCTTGAACACTGAAGCTTTCTTT
>.|.|14|TRBJ1-1|TRBV6-1
CASSEFGGSTEAFF
TGTGCCAGCAGTGAGTTTGGGGGGAGCACTGAAGCTTTCTTT
>.|TRBD1|17|TRBJ1-5|TRBV19
CASSKEGDRRRNQPQHF
TGTGCCAGTAGTAAGGAGGGGGACAGAAGGCGCAATCAGCCCCAGCATTTT
>.|TRBD2|21|TRBJ2-3|TRBV9
CASSVVVTGTSGSLSTDTQYF
TGTGCCAGCAGCGTAGTAGTTACCGGGACTAGCGGGAGCTTAAGCACAGATACGCAGTATTTT
>.|.|13|TRBJ2-7|TRBV5-1
CASSLNPPYEQYF
TGCGCCAGCAGCTTGAATCCCCCCTACGAGCAGTACTTC
>.|.|15|TRBJ1-1|TRBV9
CASSPAGSLNTEAFF
TGTGCCAGCAGCCCGGCCGGGTCCTTGAACACTGAAGCTTTCTTT
>.|.|15|TRBJ2-2|TRBV6-1
CASKVGPPNTGELFF
TGTGCCAGCAAAGTGGGACCCCCTAACACCGGGGAGCTGTTTTTT
>.|.|16|TRBJ2-2|TRBV14
CASSHFPRKNTGELFF
TGTGCCAGCAGCCACTTTCCAAGGAAGAACACCGGGGAGCTGTTTTTT
>.|.|14|TRBJ1-1|TRBV7-8
CASSPRTVNTEAFF
TGTGCCAGCAGCCCGAGAACAGTGAACACTGAAGCTTTCTTT
>.|.|16|TRBJ2-7|TRBV27
CASSPTTGPRWAEQYF
TGTGCCAGCAGTCCAACTACAGGGCCCCGGTGGGCCGAGCAGTACTTC
>.|TRBD2|15|TRBJ2-1|TRBV5-6
CASSWTSGSIDEQFF
TGTGCCAGCAGCTGGACTAGCGGGAGTATCGATGAGCAGTTCTTC
>.|.|11|TRBJ1-2|TRBV20-1
CIMQGEKGYTF
TGCATTATGCAGGGTGAAAAGGGCTACACCTTC
>.|TRBD1|14|TRBJ2-7|TRBV7-9
CASSIGQGVDEQYF
TGTGCCAGCAGCATCGGACAGGGGGTCGACGAGCAGTACTTC
>.|TRBD1|13|TRBJ1-1|TRBV11-2
CASSPGQGLVAFF
TGTGCCAGCAGCCCGGGACAGGGATTGGTAGCTTTCTTT
>.|.|11|TRBJ2-7|TRBV25-1
CASSRGGEQYF
TGTGCCAGCAGCAGGGGAGGCGAGCAGTACTTC
>.|.|12|TRBJ2-5|TRBV5-4
CASSLVGETQYF
TGTGCCAGCAGCTTGGTAGGAGAGACCCAGTACTTC
>.|.|13|TRBJ1-1|TRBV16
CASSQLVTVEAFF
TGTGCCAGCAGCCAATTAGTGACAGTTGAAGCTTTCTTT
>.|TRBD1|15|TRBJ1-1|TRBV5-1
CASSFSGGGNTEAFF
TGCGCCAGCAGCTTCTCAGGGGGAGGGAACACTGAAGCTTTCTTT
>.|TRBD2|15|TRBJ2-1|TRBV5-1
CASSLGTSLGDEQFF
TGCGCCAGCAGCTTGGGGACTAGCTTGGGCGATGAGCAGTTCTTC
>once|TRBD1|16|TRBJ1-5|TRBV15
CATSRAEGQGNQPQHF
TGTGCCACCAGCAGAGCAGAAGGACAGGGGAATCAGCCCCAGCATTTT
>.|TRBD2|16|TRBJ2-1|TRBV9
CASSVRLAGGPREQFF
TGTGCCAGCAGCGTCCGACTAGCGGGAGGGCCACGTGAGCAGTTCTTC
>.|.|14|TRBJ1-3|TRBV27
CASSPSPHSNTIYF
TGTGCCAGCAGCCCTAGCCCCCACAGTAACACCATATATTTT
>.|TRBD2|15|TRBJ2-7|TRBV4-1
CASSLNSGGSYEQYF
TGCGCCAGCAGCCTGAATAGCGGGGGCTCCTACGAGCAGTACTTC